The rows below give T cell receptor beta chains drawn from one sample of a study of T cell responses to AZD1222 COVID-19 vaccine. This table comes from immunoSEQ multiplex PCR, and its TCRdb copy is limited to in-frame clones, with some not included. The profile shows 97,000 or so clones, approximately 86% of them singletons. This specimen consisted of peripheral blood, obtained on day 0 of AZD1222 vaccination. These receptors were taken from an adult in good health. Each CDR3 is given with its conserved first and last residue. D genes are given only for firm matches. Not all rows give a size; the values are once, few, many and, for expanded clones, a class.

d_call,j_call,v_call,clone_size,cdr3_aa,cdr3_nt
-,TRBJ2-3,TRBV19,-,CASWSPGDSSTDTQYF,TGTGCCAGTTGGTCCCCGGGGGACAGTAGCACAGATACGCAGTATTTT
TRBD1,TRBJ1-4,TRBV19,-,CASSVGTGGGEKLFF,TGTGCCAGTAGTGTTGGGACAGGCGGGGGCGAAAAACTGTTTTTT
-,TRBJ2-3,TRBV15,once,CATSRDRGVYTDTQYF,TGTGCCACCAGCAGAGATAGGGGTGTCTACACAGATACGCAGTATTTT
TRBD1,TRBJ1-4,TRBV4-3,-,CASSQETGLEKLFF,TGCGCCAGCAGCCAAGAGACAGGGTTGGAAAAACTGTTTTTT
-,TRBJ1-1,TRBV7-9,-,CASSGAGRGTEAFF,TGTGCCAGCAGCGGGGCGGGGCGAGGCACTGAAGCTTTCTTT
-,TRBJ1-1,TRBV7-8,-,CASSSSGRKNTEAFF,TGTGCCAGCAGCTCCTCGGGACGTAAGAACACTGAAGCTTTCTTT
-,TRBJ1-2,TRBV3-1/TRBV3-2,-,CASNGQYGYTF,TGTGCCAGCAATGGACAGTATGGCTACACCTTC
-,TRBJ2-1,TRBV3-1/TRBV3-2,-,CASSQGWTEQFF,TGTGCCAGCAGCCAAGGATGGACGGAGCAGTTCTTC
-,TRBJ1-3,TRBV7-2,-,CASSSLRGGYSGNTIYF,TGTGCCAGCAGCTCCCTGCGTGGGGGGTACTCTGGAAACACCATATATTTT
-,TRBJ1-4,TRBV29-1,-,CSVEVGEKLFF,TGCAGCGTTGAAGTCGGAGAAAAACTGTTTTTT
-,TRBJ2-1,TRBV7-2,-,CASSLVPPTEQFF,TGTGCCAGCAGCTTAGTTCCGCCAACGGAGCAGTTCTTC
TRBD1,TRBJ2-7,TRBV7-2,-,CASGKGQGYEQYF,TGTGCCAGCGGGAAGGGACAGGGCTACGAGCAGTACTTC
TRBD1,TRBJ1-4,TRBV9,-,CASSPRQGGEKLFF,TGTGCCAGCAGCCCCCGACAGGGAGGCGAAAAACTGTTTTTT
-,TRBJ1-1,TRBV7-3,-,CASSLRRGTEAFF,TGTGCCAGCAGCTTAAGACGGGGGACTGAAGCTTTCTTT
-,TRBJ2-5,TRBV5-1,-,CASSLEGSETQYF,TGCGCCAGCAGCTTGGAGGGGTCAGAGACCCAGTACTTC
TRBD1,TRBJ1-1,TRBV9,few,CASSAQGAGTEAFF,TGTGCCAGCAGCGCCCAGGGGGCGGGGACTGAAGCTTTCTTT
TRBD1,TRBJ1-1,TRBV6-2/TRBV6-3,-,CASSYSRGRLTEAFF,TGTGCCAGCAGTTACTCAAGGGGGCGCCTCACTGAAGCTTTCTTT
-,TRBJ1-3,TRBV30,-,CAWSVTGGGNTIYF,TGTGCCTGGAGTGTTACAGGCGGGGGAAACACCATATATTTT
TRBD1,TRBJ1-5,TRBV10-3,few,CAISERTGEQPQHF,TGTGCCATCAGTGAAAGGACAGGGGAGCAGCCCCAGCATTTT
TRBD1,TRBJ1-3,TRBV7-9,-,CASSATGSGNTIYF,TGTGCCAGCAGCGCGACAGGGTCTGGAAACACCATATATTTT
-,TRBJ2-1,TRBV29-1,-,CSFGRTASNNEQFF,TGCAGCTTTGGGAGGACAGCAAGTAACAATGAGCAGTTCTTC
TRBD1,TRBJ1-2,TRBV19,-,CASSIRPGTGDYGYTF,TGTGCCAGTAGTATCAGACCCGGGACAGGGGACTATGGCTACACCTTC
TRBD1,TRBJ1-2,TRBV27,few,CASSNGQGRVGYTF,TGTGCCAGCAGTAACGGACAGGGTAGGGTTGGCTACACCTTC
-,TRBJ2-5,TRBV18,once,CASSPMTETQYF,TGTGCCAGCTCACCAATGACCGAGACCCAGTACTTC
-,TRBJ2-2,TRBV7-2,once,CASSLEFRAAVGELFF,TGTGCCAGCAGCTTAGAATTTAGGGCGGCCGTTGGGGAGCTGTTTTTT
-,TRBJ1-3,TRBV12-5,-,CASGHGPSAPMDTIYF,TGTGCTAGTGGTCACGGGCCCTCAGCACCTATGGACACCATATATTTT
-,TRBJ2-7,TRBV7-9,-,CASSRDIDEQYF,TGTGCCAGCAGCCGGGACATCGACGAGCAGTACTTC
-,TRBJ2-7,TRBV27,-,CASSLPRTHLSSYEQYF,TGTGCCAGCAGTTTACCAAGGACGCACTTGAGCTCCTACGAGCAGTACTTC
TRBD1,TRBJ1-2,TRBV5-6,-,CASSPGTGGNYGYTF,TGTGCCAGCAGCCCCGGGACAGGGGGGAACTATGGCTACACCTTC
-,TRBJ1-2,TRBV5-6,-,CASSFRGASSGYTF,TGTGCCAGCAGCTTTAGGGGGGCTTCGTCTGGCTACACCTTC
TRBD1,TRBJ1-5,TRBV5-1,-,CASSPGPGTDNQPQHF,TGCGCCAGCAGCCCGGGGCCCGGGACAGACAATCAGCCCCAGCATTTT
TRBD1,TRBJ1-3,TRBV6-5,-,CASSRTGGNTIYF,TGTGCCAGCAGCCGGACAGGGGGAAACACCATATATTTT
-,TRBJ1-1,TRBV19,-,CASSKVGAPMSTEAFF,TGTGCCAGTAGTAAGGTTGGGGCACCCATGAGCACTGAAGCTTTCTTT